Below, 22 T cell receptor beta chains from the same sample are listed, as sequenced in a study of shared clonotypes between healthy human individuals. Cells designated naive CD8 were CD45RO-negative and were positively selected for CCR7, with terminally differentiated effector memory CD45RA+ cells excluded. Some clones are missing from TCRdb's copy, which holds only in-frame ones; the method was immunoSEQ multiplex PCR. The sample yields 1.5 million to 2.5 million clones, over 85% seen once. Sequenced: naive CD8+ T cells sorted from blood. The source of these receptors is a man aged 18 to 30 in good health.

This clone was observed a single time. This sequence joins TRBV11-2 and TRBJ2-3; TRBD1 is a possible D gene (6 bases). V lost 7 bases and J 0 bases, leaving 20 bases between the germline ends. CDR1 and CDR2 (germline): SGHAT, FQNNGV. This CDR3 is 17 amino acids long. CDR3 sequence (DNA): TGTGCCAGCACCAACCCCCCCAGGGGCCCTAGCACAGATACGCAGTATTTT. It codes for CASTNPPRGPSTDTQYF.

The CDR3, as DNA: TGTGCCAGCAGTCCTGACAGGGGGCTTTACTATGGCTACACCTTC. It encodes CASSPDRGLYYGYTF. The V gene is TRBV6-6, the J gene TRBJ1-2; 10 nucleotides agree with TRBD1. This CDR3 has 15 residues. The junction had 6 bases not matched to a gene; V was cut back by 5 bases and J by 3 bases. The V gene's germline CDR1 is MNHNY and CDR2 SVGAGI (reference sequence).

This chain links TRBV2 with TRBJ1-1; D is uncertain. The CDR3 runs 13 residues. CDR1 is SNHLY and CDR2 is FYNNEI in the germline V gene. V gave up 5 bases and J gave up 1 base, with 8 bases separating them. This chain's CDR3 is CASSQIWNTEAFF. The CDR3 nucleotides are TGTGCCAGCAGTCAAATCTGGAACACTGAAGCTTTCTTT.

This clone was recorded once. The same CDR3 is also encoded by other DNA sequences in this sample. The chain combines TRBV6-5 with TRBJ2-6; D is ambiguous. V was trimmed by 0 bases and J by 4 bases, leaving 7 bases between them. Germline-derived CDR1 and CDR2 are MNHEY and SVGAGI. The CDR3 spans 15 residues. CDR3 residues: CASSYSSSGANVLTF. CDR3 coding DNA: TGTGCCAGCAGTTACTCGAGCTCCGGGGCCAACGTCCTGACTTTC.

J is TRBJ2-7 and V is TRBV7-9; 10 positions agree with TRBD1. The germline V gene encodes CDR1 SEHNR and CDR2 FQNEAQ (reference sequence). The CDR3 sequence is 15 residues long. The V and J ends lost 5 bases and 3 bases, in that order; junction bases with no gene match: 7. CDR3 nucleotide sequence: TGTGCCAGCAGCCCGGGGACAGGGGTAGGCTACGAGCAGTACTTC. Encoded protein: CASSPGTGVGYEQYF.

The rearrangement joins TRBV19 to TRBJ2-3; TRBD2 matches 9 bases. V lost 0 bases and J lost 1; bases outside the gene matches: 2. The germline V gene encodes CDR1 LNHDA and CDR2 SQIVND (reference sequence). This CDR3 comprises 16 residues. The CDR3 bases are TGTGCCAGTAGTATAGATGCTAGCGGGGGCACAGATACGCAGTATTTT. It encodes CASSIDASGGTDTQYF.

The chain recombines TRBV6-1 with TRBJ2-1, with 10 nucleotides matching TRBD2. This CDR3 comprises 16 residues. The J segment lost 4 bases and the V segment lost 2 bases, leaving 5 bases of the junction unmatched. Per germline, CDR1 MNHNS and CDR2 SASEGT. CDR3 nucleotide sequence: TGTGCCAGCAGTGAATATGAGACTAGCGGGTACAATGAGCAGTTCTTC. Its translation is CASSEYETSGYNEQFF.

The sample holds one count of this clone. This chain links TRBV19 with TRBJ1-5; tentatively, D is TRBD1 (5 bases). Trimming stripped 2 bases from V and 1 base from J, with 15 bases between. Looked up from germline, CDR1 is LNHDA and CDR2 is SQIVND (reference sequence). This CDR3 comprises 17 residues. DNA for the CDR3: TGTGCCAGTAGTATACATGTGGGGCGGGTGAGCAATCAGCCCCAGCATTTT. Its translation is CASSIHVGRVSNQPQHF.

The table lists this clone with a count of one. J is TRBJ1-1 and V is TRBV18, with D possibly being TRBD1 (6 bases). The CDR3 extends over 15 amino acids. Germline V gene lookup returns CDR1 KGHSH and CDR2 LQKENI. Between the trimmed V and J ends, which lost 0 bases and 1 base, there was a span of 9 bases. Here the CDR3 DNA reads TGTGCCAGCTCACCACCGGGGGCGAGGAACACTGAAGCTTTCTTT. Protein: CASSPPGARNTEAFF.

This clone was seen once. This chain connects TRBV6-5 to TRBJ2-1; D possibly corresponds to TRBD2 (6 bases). V was cut by 2 bases and J by 8 bases, with 10 bases left in between. The germline V gene has CDR1 MNHEY and CDR2 SVGAGI. The CDR3 is 13 amino acids. The CDR3 DNA is TGTGCCAGCAGTTACGGAGGGGTCGATGAGCAGTTCTTC. Translated: CASSYGGVDEQFF.

The chain links TRBV29-1 to TRBJ2-1; D gene uncertain. The V end was cut by 6 bases, the J end by 7 bases, with 16 bases between. The germline V gene encodes CDR1 SQVTM and CDR2 ANQGSEA. The CDR3 contains 13 residues. This CDR3 is CSVPTLIGNEQFF. CDR3 nucleotides: TGCAGCGTCCCGACCTTAATAGGGAATGAGCAGTTCTTC.

CDR3 in amino acids: CASSEGRIMNTEAFF. CDR3 sequence (DNA): TGTGCCAGCAGTGAGGGCAGGATCATGAACACTGAAGCTTTCTTT. The chain is built from TRBV2 and TRBJ1-1; D unresolved. The CDR3 is 15 amino acids. The germline V gene has CDR1 SNHLY and CDR2 FYNNEI. Trimming left V 3 bases short and J 0 bases short, with 11 bases between.

The V call is TRBV6-6, the J call TRBJ2-3; D assignment may be TRBD1 or TRBD2 (6 bases each). Germline V gene sequence: CDR1 MNHNY, CDR2 SVGAGI (reference sequence). V lost 4 bases, J lost 3 bases, and 11 bases lay in between. The CDR3 has 14 residues. The CDR3 loop reads CASSSRGGTDTQYF. Written as DNA, the CDR3 is TGTGCCAGCAGTTCGAGAGGGGGGACAGATACGCAGTATTTT.

This chain links TRBV29-1 with TRBJ2-1; 7 bases fit TRBD2. The CDR3 is 14 amino acids. With 2 bases clipped from V and 8 bases from J, the junction kept 9 bases outside the gene matches. Germline V lookup: CDR1 SQVTM, CDR2 ANQGSEA. CDR3 coding DNA: TGCAGCGTTGAATTGCGGGAGCAACGGGATGAGCAGTTCTTC. Protein: CSVELREQRDEQFF.

This sequence joins TRBV19 and TRBJ1-2, with D unclear. V dropped 2 bases and J dropped 4 bases, with 17 bases sitting between them. Germline assignment: CDR1 LNHDA and CDR2 SQIVND (reference sequence). The CDR3 consists of 16 residues. CDR3 nucleotide sequence: TGTGCCAGTAGTATAACCGCGGCGGCGATCCCCTATGGCTACACCTTC. This encodes CASSITAAAIPYGYTF. The complete variable domain, with remaining parts taken from reference TRBV19 and TRBJ1-2, reads DGGITQSPKYLFRKEGQNVTLSCEQNLNHDAMYWYRQDPGQGLRLIYYSQIVNDFQKGDIAEGYSVSREKKESFPLTVTSAQKNPTAFYLCASSITAAAIPYGYTFGSGTRLTVV.

The chain uses TRBV28 and TRBJ2-3, with 7 positions matching TRBD1. The CDR3 has 16 residues. Trimming at V came to 6 bases and at J to 2 bases, leaving 11 bases not matched to a gene. Germline-derived CDR1 and CDR2 are MDHEN and SYDVKM. The CDR3 loop is CASRLPGTAFTDTQYF. The CDR3 nucleotides are TGTGCCAGCAGGCTCCCCGGGACAGCCTTCACAGATACGCAGTATTTT.

This chain connects TRBV7-9 to TRBJ2-5; D possibly corresponds to TRBD2 (5 bases). The CDR3 sequence is 14 residues long. The germline V gene has CDR1 SEHNR and CDR2 FQNEAQ (reference sequence). Between the trimmed V and J ends, which lost 1 base and 5 bases, there was a span of 11 bases. CDR3 loop: CASSLGGSGETQYF. As DNA, the CDR3 is TGTGCCAGCAGCTTAGGCGGGTCGGGCGAGACCCAGTACTTC. The whole variable domain, remainder taken from reference TRBV7-9 and TRBJ2-5, is DTGVSQNPRHKITKRGQNVTFRCDPISEHNRLYWYRQTLGQGPEFLTYFQNEAQLEKSRLLSDRFSAERPKGSFSTLEIQRTEQGDSAMYLCASSLGGSGETQYFGPGTRLLVL.

The genes are TRBV10-3 and TRBJ2-7; a possible D gene is TRBD1 (6 bases). Germline V gene data show CDR1 as ENHRY and CDR2 as SYGVKD. The CDR3 covers 14 residues. The V and J ends lost 3 bases and 4 bases respectively, with 13 bases between them. The CDR3 DNA sequence: TGTGCCATCAGTGACCCCAGGACAGTTTACGAGCAGTACTTC. Translated, it gives CAISDPRTVYEQYF.

This clone appeared a single time. The chain has TRBV7-9 and TRBJ1-6, with D perhaps matching TRBD1 (6 bases). V was pared by 5 bases and J by 9 bases, with 14 bases between. Germline V gene lookup returns CDR1 SEHNR and CDR2 FQNEAQ (reference sequence). The CDR3 has 14 amino acids. CDR3 coding DNA: TGTGCCAGCAGCGGGAACAGGGAAGGTTCACCCCTCCACTTT. It encodes CASSGNREGSPLHF.

The chain carries TRBV29-1 and TRBJ2-7; D is undetermined. This CDR3 has 14 residues. Trimming shortened V by 5 bases and J by 5 bases, and 19 bases separated the two germline ends. Germline V gives CDR1 SQVTM, CDR2 ANQGSEA. The CDR3 DNA reads TGCAGCGTTCTCGGCCCTGGTGGCTTTGACGAGCAGTACTTC. Translation gives CSVLGPGGFDEQYF.

This chain uses TRBV28 with TRBJ1-5; the match to TRBD1 covers 7 bases. The J segment lost 11 bases and the V segment lost 6 bases, leaving 7 bases of the junction unmatched. CDR1 and CDR2 from the germline V gene are MDHEN and SYDVKM. This CDR3 comprises 12 residues. Written as DNA, the CDR3 is TGTGCCAGCAGCACGACAGGGACGGCCCAGCATTTT. Translated: CASSTTGTAQHF.

This chain joins TRBV16 and TRBJ1-6; perhaps TRBD1 as D (5 bases). Trimming took off 3 bases at V and 4 bases at J, with 16 bases between the two ends. There are 17 residues in the CDR3. From germline, CDR1 is KGHSY and CDR2 FQNENV. The CDR3 protein is CASSHREGLPYNSPLHF. The CDR3 DNA reads as TGTGCCAGCAGCCACAGGGAGGGACTGCCGTATAATTCACCCCTCCACTTT.